This T cell receptor beta chain was sequenced in a study of shared clonotypes between healthy human individuals. Study overall: For every donor, three CD4 naive, three CD4 memory, two CD8 naive and one CD8 memory plates were used.

General observations from the study: Compared with clonotypes that all four donors shared, non-shared clonotypes had lower generation probabilities.

The DNA input per sorted-subset replicate PCR was about 180 ng, corresponding to some 30,000 T cell genomes. Some clones are missing from TCRdb's copy, which holds only in-frame ones; the method was immunoSEQ multiplex PCR. The sample comprises about 1.5 million clones, approximately 96% of which are singletons, and over 1% rests with the top ten. J gave up 7 bases and V 7 bases, and 13 bases lay outside the gene matches. This CDR3 comprises 14 residues. CDR1 SEHNR and CDR2 FQNEAQ come from the germline V gene (reference sequence). In the case of this clone: Its target is unknown.

This sequence was found in a man aged 25-45 years in good health. The sequenced sample was naive CD4+ T cells sorted from blood. Indicated subset: CD45RA+ positively selected. The chain links TRBV7-9 to TRBJ2-7; 7 nucleotides line up with TRBD1. CDR3 loop: CASNTGDRVSEQYF. In nucleotides, the CDR3 is TGTGCCAGCAATACCGGCGACAGGGTGAGTGAGCAGTACTTC.